The 2 T cell receptor beta chains in this list originate from one sample, sequenced in a study of T cells after yellow fever vaccination (dated by TCRdb to between 2018 and 2021). The treatment or condition label, read with the paper, signifies: live attenuated yellow fever vaccine strain. The library was obtained by 5' RACE. This sample was sequenced with an Illumina HiSeq 2500. TCRdb reanalyzed the raw reads on its own, using fastp at Q25 for trimming and MiXCR for clone calling, and kept in-frame beta chains. Entries that share a CDR3 protein sequence are merged under the most common genes and DNA. This sample lists about 400,000 distinct CDR3 sequences; about 6% were detected once. The ten biggest clones cover around 16% of the sample. The specimen comprised PBMCs, sampled 5 days after the yellow fever booster vaccination. These receptors were collected from a man aged 25 to 45 who received the YFV17D yellow fever vaccine.

This clonotype has more than one count but fewer than ten. The chain combines TRBV12-5 with TRBJ1-1; 12 nucleotides match TRBD1. This CDR3 is built from 19 residues. V dropped 2 bases and J dropped 6; count of bases not matched to a gene: 16. Germline CDR1 LGHNT, CDR2 FRNRAP. CDR3 in DNA: TGTGCTAGTGGTTTGCCGGGGACAGGGGGCGCGGGTGACCTATCTGAAGCTTTCTTT. This translates into CASGLPGTGGAGDLSEAFF.

This clonotype came up a few times. V gene TRBV7-9 combines with J gene TRBJ2-2; 9 bases map to TRBD1. The germline V gene has CDR1 SEHNR and CDR2 FQNEAQ (reference sequence). V lost 6 bases and J lost 6; bases outside the gene matches: 5. The CDR3 consists of 14 residues. The CDR3 loop reads CASRRDRASGELFF. CDR3 DNA: TGTGCCAGCAGACGGGACAGGGCATCCGGGGAGCTGTTTTTT.